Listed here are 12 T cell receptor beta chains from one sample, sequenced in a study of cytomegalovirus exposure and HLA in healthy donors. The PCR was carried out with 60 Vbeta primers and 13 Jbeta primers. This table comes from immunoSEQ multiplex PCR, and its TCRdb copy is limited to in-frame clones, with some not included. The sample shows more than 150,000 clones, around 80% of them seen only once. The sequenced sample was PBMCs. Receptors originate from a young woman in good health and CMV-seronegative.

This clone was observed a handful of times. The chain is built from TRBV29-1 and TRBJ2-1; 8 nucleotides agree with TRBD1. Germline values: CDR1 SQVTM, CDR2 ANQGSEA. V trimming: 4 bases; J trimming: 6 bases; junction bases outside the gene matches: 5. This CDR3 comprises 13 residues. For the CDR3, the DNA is TGCAGCGTTGGGGGACAGGTTATCAATGAGCAGTTCTTC. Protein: CSVGGQVINEQFF.

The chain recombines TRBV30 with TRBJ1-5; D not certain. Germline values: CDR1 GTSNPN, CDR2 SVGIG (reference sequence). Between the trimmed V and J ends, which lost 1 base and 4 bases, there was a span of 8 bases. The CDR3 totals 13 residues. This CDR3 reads CAWSGGMNQPQHF. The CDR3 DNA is TGTGCCTGGAGTGGCGGGATGAATCAGCCCCAGCATTTT.

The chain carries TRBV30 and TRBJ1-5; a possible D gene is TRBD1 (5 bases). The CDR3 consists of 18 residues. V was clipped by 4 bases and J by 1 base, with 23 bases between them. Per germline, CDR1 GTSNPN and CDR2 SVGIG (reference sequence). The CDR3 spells CAWKSDKGYLISNQPQHF. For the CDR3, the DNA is TGTGCCTGGAAGTCGGACAAGGGATACCTGATAAGCAATCAGCCCCAGCATTTT.

DNA of the CDR3: TGCAGCGAGCGGACAGGGGAAGGCTACACCTTC. This gives the protein CSERTGEGYTF. The chain combines TRBV29-1 with TRBJ1-2; 9 bases match TRBD1. The V gene's germline CDR1 is SQVTM and CDR2 ANQGSEA. Losses at the gene ends were 7 bases for V and 8 bases for J; bases not matched to a gene: 5. The CDR3 has 11 residues.

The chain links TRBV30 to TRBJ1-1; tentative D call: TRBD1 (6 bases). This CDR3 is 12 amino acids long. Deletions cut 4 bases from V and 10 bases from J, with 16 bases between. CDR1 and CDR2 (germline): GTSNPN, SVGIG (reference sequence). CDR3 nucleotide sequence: TGTGCCTGGACCACCTCTGTGGGGGCAGCTTTCTTT. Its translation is CAWTTSVGAAFF.

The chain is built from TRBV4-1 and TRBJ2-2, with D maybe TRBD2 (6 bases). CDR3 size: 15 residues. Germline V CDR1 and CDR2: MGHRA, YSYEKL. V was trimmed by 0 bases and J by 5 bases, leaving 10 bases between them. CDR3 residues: CASSQDERGTGELFF. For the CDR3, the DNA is TGCGCCAGCAGCCAAGATGAACGGGGGACCGGGGAGCTGTTTTTT.

CDR3: CASSVGAQSNTGELFF. The CDR3, as DNA: TGTGCCAGCAGCGTAGGGGCGCAATCGAACACCGGGGAGCTGTTTTTT. The chain uses TRBV9 and TRBJ2-2, with unresolved D. CDR1 is SGDLS and CDR2 is YYNGEE in the germline V gene. CDR3 size: 16 residues. V shed 0 bases and J shed 0 bases, with 9 bases lying between them.

The CDR3: CASSSDREEAFF. The CDR3 DNA sequence: TGTGCCAGCAGCTCCGACAGGGAGGAAGCTTTCTTT. The gene calls are TRBV5-4 and TRBJ1-1, with 7 bases fitting TRBD1. Germline V gives CDR1 SGHNT, CDR2 YYREEE (reference sequence). J was trimmed by 8 bases and V by 3 bases; bases with no gene match: 4. The CDR3 length is 12 residues.

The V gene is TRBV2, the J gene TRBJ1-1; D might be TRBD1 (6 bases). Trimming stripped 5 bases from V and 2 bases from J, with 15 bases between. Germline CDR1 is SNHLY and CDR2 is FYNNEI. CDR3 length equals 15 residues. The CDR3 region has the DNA TGTGCCAGCAGTCTTTTCGGACAGAGAAACACTGAAGCTTTCTTT. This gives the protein CASSLFGQRNTEAFF.

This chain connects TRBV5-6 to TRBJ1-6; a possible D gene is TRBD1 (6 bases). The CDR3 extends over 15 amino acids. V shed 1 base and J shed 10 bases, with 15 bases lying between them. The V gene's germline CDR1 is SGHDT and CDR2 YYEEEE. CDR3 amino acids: CASSLRAGRGSPLHF. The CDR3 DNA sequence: TGTGCCAGCAGCTTGAGGGCAGGGAGGGGGTCACCCCTCCACTTT.

CDR3 bases: TGTGCCAGTAGACCTAGCGGGGGGATCACAGATACGCAGTATTTT. Translation: CASRPSGGITDTQYF. The V call is TRBV19, the J call TRBJ2-3; 11 bases line up with TRBD2. The V and J ends lost 6 bases and 2 bases, in that order; junction bases with no gene match: 4. CDR1 and CDR2 from the germline V gene are LNHDA and SQIVND (reference sequence). The CDR3 is made up of 15 amino acids.

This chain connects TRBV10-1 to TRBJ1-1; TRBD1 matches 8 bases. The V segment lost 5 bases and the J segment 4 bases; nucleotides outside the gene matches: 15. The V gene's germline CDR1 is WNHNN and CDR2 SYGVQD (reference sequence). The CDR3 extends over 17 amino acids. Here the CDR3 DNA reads TGCGCCAGCAGTCCGGGGCAGGGGGCCCCGAGCCCCACTGAAGCTTTCTTT. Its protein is CASSPGQGAPSPTEAFF.